This T cell receptor beta chain was sequenced for a study of vaccination effects on CD4 cells after COVID-19. General study findings and limits: Early post-infection timepoints were missing from the study, which also had few convalescent patients. Cross-reaction with common cold coronaviruses was seen in only 1 of 255 vaccine-induced clones from healthy vaccinees.

Within the ViraFEST assay, antigen-specific CD4+ T cells underwent expansion with viral peptide pools prior to sequencing. The authors isolated CD4+ T cells after approximately 9 days of culture. None of the vaccinated had previously contracted SARS-CoV-2, and their nucleocapsid antibodies tested negative. The germline CDR1 and CDR2 sequences are KGHDR and SFDVKD. The trim removed 3 bases at V and 4 bases at J, leaving 1 base unmatched. The CDR3 is made up of 14 amino acids. As regards this clone: No antigen is known for it.

Generated by immunoSEQ multiplex PCR, the TCRdb table keeps only in-frame clones and is missing some. There are tens of thousands of clones in the sample; 70% to 85% occur only once, and 3.5% to 4.5% lies in the top ten. This sample comprised CD4+ T cells from PBMCs cultured with HCoV-OC43 spike peptides, obtained before COVID-19 vaccination. As for subset: HCoV-OC43 spike overlapping peptide pool stimulation. This chain uses TRBV24-1 with TRBJ2-5, with TRBD2 matching 10 bases. The receptor was derived from a human donor who received a COVID-19 vaccine. CDR3 in amino acids: CATSDTSGVETQYF. For the CDR3, the DNA is TGTGCCACCAGTGATACTAGCGGGGTAGAGACCCAGTACTTC.